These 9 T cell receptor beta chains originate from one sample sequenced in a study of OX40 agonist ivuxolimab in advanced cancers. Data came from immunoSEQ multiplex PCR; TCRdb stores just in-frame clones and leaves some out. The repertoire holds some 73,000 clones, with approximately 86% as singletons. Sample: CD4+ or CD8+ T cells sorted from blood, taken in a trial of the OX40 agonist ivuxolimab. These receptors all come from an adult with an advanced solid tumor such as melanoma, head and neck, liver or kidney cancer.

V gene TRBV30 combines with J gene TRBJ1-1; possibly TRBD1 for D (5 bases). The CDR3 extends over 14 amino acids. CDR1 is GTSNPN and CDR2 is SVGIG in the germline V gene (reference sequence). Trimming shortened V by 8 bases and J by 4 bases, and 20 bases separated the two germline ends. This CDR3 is CAGVTGTAGTEAFF. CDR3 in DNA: TGTGCCGGGGTCACCGGGACCGCCGGCACTGAAGCTTTCTTT.

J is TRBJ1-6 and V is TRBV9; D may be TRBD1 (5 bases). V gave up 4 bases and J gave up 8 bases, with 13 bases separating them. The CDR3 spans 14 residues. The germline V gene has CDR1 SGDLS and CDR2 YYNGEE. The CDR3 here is CASSSRGEDSPLHF. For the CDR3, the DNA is TGTGCCAGCAGCTCACGGGGGGAGGATTCACCCCTCCACTTT.

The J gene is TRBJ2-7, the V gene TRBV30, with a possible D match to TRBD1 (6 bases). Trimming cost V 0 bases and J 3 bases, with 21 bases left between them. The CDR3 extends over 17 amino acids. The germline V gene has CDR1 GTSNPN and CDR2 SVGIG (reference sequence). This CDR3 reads CAWSVGISSDSNYEQYF. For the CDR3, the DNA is TGTGCCTGGAGTGTGGGTATATCGTCGGACAGTAACTACGAGCAGTACTTC.

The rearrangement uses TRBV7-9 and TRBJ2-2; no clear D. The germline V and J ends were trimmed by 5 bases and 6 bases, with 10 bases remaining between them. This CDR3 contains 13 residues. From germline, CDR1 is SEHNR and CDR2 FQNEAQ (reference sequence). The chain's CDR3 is CASSTDWAGELFF. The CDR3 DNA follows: TGTGCCAGCAGCACAGATTGGGCCGGGGAGCTGTTTTTT.

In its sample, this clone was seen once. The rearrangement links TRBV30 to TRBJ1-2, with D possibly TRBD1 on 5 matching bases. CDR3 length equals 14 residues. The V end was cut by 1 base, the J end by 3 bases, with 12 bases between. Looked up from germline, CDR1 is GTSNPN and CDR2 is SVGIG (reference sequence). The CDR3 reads CAWSERGLYYGYTF. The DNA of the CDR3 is TGTGCCTGGAGTGAACGGGGACTGTACTATGGCTACACCTTC.

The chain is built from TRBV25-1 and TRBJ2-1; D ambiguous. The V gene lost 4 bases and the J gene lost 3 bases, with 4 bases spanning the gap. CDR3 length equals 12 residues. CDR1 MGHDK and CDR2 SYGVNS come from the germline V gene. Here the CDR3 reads CASSALYNEQFF. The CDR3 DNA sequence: TGTGCCAGCAGTGCCCTCTACAATGAGCAGTTCTTC.

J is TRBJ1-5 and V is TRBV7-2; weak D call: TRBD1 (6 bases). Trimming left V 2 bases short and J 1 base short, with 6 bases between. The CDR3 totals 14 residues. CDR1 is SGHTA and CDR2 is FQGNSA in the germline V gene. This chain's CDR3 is CASSLQGSNQPQHF. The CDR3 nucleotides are TGTGCCAGCAGCTTACAGGGGAGCAATCAGCCCCAGCATTTT.

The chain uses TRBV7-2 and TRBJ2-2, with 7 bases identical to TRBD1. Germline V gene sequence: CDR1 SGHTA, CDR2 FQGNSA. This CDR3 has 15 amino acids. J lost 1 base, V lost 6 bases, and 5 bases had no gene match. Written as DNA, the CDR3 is TGTGCCAGCAGTCTACAGGGGCGGAACACCGGGGAGCTGTTTTTT. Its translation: CASSLQGRNTGELFF.

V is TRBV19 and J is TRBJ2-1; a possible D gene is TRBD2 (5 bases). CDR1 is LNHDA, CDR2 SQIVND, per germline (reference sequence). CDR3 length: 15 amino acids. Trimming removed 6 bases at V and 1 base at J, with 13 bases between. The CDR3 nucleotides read TGTGCCAGTAGCTGGACTTCACAATCCTACAATGAGCAGTTCTTC. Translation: CASSWTSQSYNEQFF.